The 23 T cell receptor beta chains reported below all come from one sample, sequenced in a study of T cell repertoires in cytomegalovirus infection. MiXCR, applied by TCRdb to the reads, yields one record per CDR3 protein. The sample yields roughly 640,000 distinct CDR3 sequences, 20% to 25% seen once. What was sequenced was CD8+ T cells from PBMCs. These receptors originate from a human donor in good health (CMV status not recorded). Some clones in this sample may be carry-over from other donors' samples.

The rearrangement links TRBV4-1 to TRBJ1-2; TRBD1 aligns across 11 bases. The germline V gene encodes CDR1 MGHRA and CDR2 YSYEKL. CDR3 length equals 14 residues. V shed 5 bases and J 6 bases; nucleotides not matched to a gene: 5. The CDR3 region is CASSDGQGADGYTF. The CDR3 region has the DNA TGCGCCAGCAGCGACGGACAGGGGGCGGATGGCTACACCTTC.

This clonotype was observed a handful of times. The gene calls are TRBV7-9 and TRBJ2-2, with 9 positions matching TRBD1. The CDR3 covers 16 residues. Germline V lookup: CDR1 SEHNR, CDR2 FQNEAQ (reference sequence). V shed 5 bases and J 5 bases; nucleotides not matched to a gene: 9. CDR3 residues: CASSHKTGGRTGELFF. Written as DNA, the CDR3 is TGTGCCAGCAGCCACAAGACAGGGGGAAGGACCGGGGAGCTGTTTTTT.

This clonotype was recorded a few times. This chain joins TRBV27 and TRBJ2-7; D is possibly TRBD2 (6 bases). The CDR3 is 15 residues long. V lost 6 bases to trimming and J lost 6 bases, with 21 bases between them. CDR1 is MNHEY and CDR2 is SMNVEV in the germline V gene (reference sequence). The CDR3 sequence: CASSLTGALRGEQYV. The CDR3 DNA is TGTGCCAGCAGCTTGACGGGAGCTTTGCGGGGCGAGCAGTACGTC.

The chain recombines TRBV18 with TRBJ2-3; D is perhaps TRBD1 (5 bases). Germline V gene data show CDR1 as KGHSH and CDR2 as LQKENI. The CDR3 runs 16 residues. With 2 bases removed from V and 6 bases from J, the gap between germline ends came to 18 bases. CDR3 sequence reads: CASSPRQGTTWDTQYF. The CDR3 region has the DNA TGTGCCAGCTCACCAAGGCAGGGAACGACGTGGGATACGCAGTATTTT.

The gene calls are TRBV20-1 and TRBJ2-3, with 8 bases aligning to TRBD2. Per the germline V gene, CDR1 is DFQATT and CDR2 is SNEGSKA (reference sequence). This CDR3 contains 14 residues. V was pared by 0 bases and J by 1 base, with 0 bases of the junction left unmatched. In nucleotides, the CDR3 is TGCAGTGCTAGAGATAGCGGGGGCACAGATACGCAGTATTTT. Protein product: CSARDSGGTDTQYF.

A note on this clonotype: A read error may be the cause here, since a much bigger clone is one base away. The J gene is TRBJ2-7, the V gene TRBV12-3 or TRBV12-4; 9 bases fit TRBD1. The CDR3 is made up of 13 amino acids. CDR3 sequence (DNA): TGTGCCAACAGTTGGGGACAGGGCTACGAGCAGTACGTC. This codes for CANSWGQGYEQYV.

This clonotype came up a few times. The genes are TRBV2 and TRBJ2-7; 9 bases agree with TRBD1. CDR3 length: 15 amino acids. V shed 6 bases, J shed 3 bases, and the junction held 9 bases outside the gene matches. Germline V gene lookup returns CDR1 SNHLY and CDR2 FYNNEI. This CDR3 is CASSLSRDRVYEQYF. The CDR3, as DNA: TGTGCCAGCAGCCTCAGCCGGGACAGGGTCTACGAGCAGTACTTC. Variable domain in full (rest from reference TRBV2 and TRBJ2-7): EPEVTQTPSHQVTQMGQEVILRCVPISNHLYFYWYRQILGQKVEFLVSFYNNEISEKSEIFDDQFSVERPDGSNFTLKIRSTKLEDSAMYFCASSLSRDRVYEQYFGPGTRLTVT.

The chain combines TRBV12-5 with TRBJ1-1; D is uncertain. This CDR3 contains 14 residues. CDR1 and CDR2 (germline): LGHNT, FRNRAP. Trimming removed 10 bases from V and 0 bases from J, with 15 bases in between. The CDR3 bases are TGTGCTACTAAAACACGGGAGTTGAACACTGAAGCTTTCTTT. Amino acids: CATKTRELNTEAFF.

The chain combines TRBV6-6 with TRBJ2-7; the match to TRBD2 covers 12 bases. CDR1 and CDR2 from the germline V gene are MNHNY and SVGAGI (reference sequence). This CDR3 is built from 16 residues. V shed 5 bases and J 1 base; nucleotides not matched to a gene: 6. CDR3 loop: CASSLRLAGASYEQYF. CDR3 coding DNA: TGTGCCAGCAGTCTTAGACTAGCGGGGGCATCCTACGAGCAGTACTTC.

The rearrangement joins TRBV6-2 or TRBV6-3 to TRBJ2-3; 8 bases align to TRBD2. The CDR3 loop spans 14 amino acids. CDR1 and CDR2 from the germline V gene are MNHEY and SVGEGT. V lost 6 bases to trimming and J lost 2 bases; unmatched junction nucleotides: 4. This CDR3 reads CASSGGGDTDTQYF. CDR3 DNA: TGTGCCAGCAGCGGGGGGGGAGACACAGATACGCAGTATTTT.

This clonotype was counted at least ten times. The chain links TRBV28 to TRBJ1-2, with D possibly matching TRBD1 (6 bases). Germline V CDR1 and CDR2: MDHEN, SYDVKM. The length of the CDR3 is 13 residues. V gave up 0 bases and J gave up 4 bases, with 6 bases separating them. Here the CDR3 DNA reads TGTGCCAGCAGTTTATGGGACAGCTATGGCTACACCTTC. Protein: CASSLWDSYGYTF.

The CDR3 reads CASSQGTGESYEQYF. DNA of the CDR3: TGCGCCAGCAGCCAGGGGACAGGGGAGTCCTACGAGCAGTACTTC. This sequence joins TRBV5-1 and TRBJ2-7; TRBD1 aligns across 10 bases. Germline assignment: CDR1 SGHRS and CDR2 YFSETQ. V dropped 4 bases and J dropped 1; count of bases not matched to a gene: 5. The CDR3 sequence is 15 residues long.

This clonotype was counted between two and nine times. The CDR3 is CASSQDSDSDYTF. The CDR3 nucleotides are TGTGCCAGCAGCCAAGATTCGGACAGCGACTACACCTTC. This sequence joins TRBV14 and TRBJ1-2, with TRBD1 as a possible D gene (6 bases). CDR3 length: 13 residues. V lost 0 bases, J lost 10 bases, and 12 bases lay in between. Germline CDR1 reads SGHDN; CDR2 reads FVKESK.

A few counts support this clonotype. The genes are TRBV28 and TRBJ2-3, with 15 bases aligning to TRBD2. This CDR3 has 16 residues. CDR1 MDHEN and CDR2 SYDVKM come from the germline V gene. The trim removed 5 bases at V and 6 bases at J, leaving 6 bases unmatched. The CDR3 here is CASSPWTSGGADTQYF. DNA of the CDR3: TGTGCCAGCAGTCCGTGGACTAGCGGGGGGGCGGATACGCAGTATTTT.

The sample holds a few counts of this clonotype. The chain employs TRBV6-2 or TRBV6-3 and TRBJ2-1; 13 bases align to TRBD2. With 2 bases clipped from V and 7 bases from J, the junction kept 11 bases outside the gene matches. The V gene's germline CDR1 is MNHEY and CDR2 SVGEGT. This CDR3 is 18 amino acids long. The CDR3 region is CASSYALAGGGSFNEQFF. The CDR3 DNA follows: TGTGCCAGCAGTTACGCACTAGCGGGGGGGGGTTCCTTTAATGAGCAGTTCTTC.

The sample holds many counts of this clonotype. The chain couples TRBV12-3 or TRBV12-4 to TRBJ1-4; 7 nucleotides match TRBD1. V was pared by 3 bases and J by 4 bases, with 8 bases of the junction left unmatched. This CDR3 is built from 16 residues. The CDR3 DNA sequence: TGTGCCAGCAGTTTCCCCCCGACAGGGAGTAATGAAAAACTGTTTTTT. Protein sequence: CASSFPPTGSNEKLFF.

With respect to this clonotype: One end of the junction fails to match germline, which may point to a read error. The chain uses TRBV4-1 and TRBJ2-5, with D tentatively TRBD1 (6 bases). Germline CDR1 MGHRA, CDR2 YSYEKL. This CDR3 is 17 amino acids long. CDR3 residues: CVSSQEKWDIRQETQYF. CDR3 nucleotides: TGCGTCAGCAGCCAAGAAAAGTGGGACATTAGACAAGAGACCCAGTACTTC.

This clonotype was observed a handful of times. The CDR3 DNA reads as TGTGCCAGCAGTGGTGGGGGGGGTTCCAATGAGCAGTTCTTC. The encoded protein is CASSGGGGSNEQFF. The chain employs TRBV2 and TRBJ2-1, with 7 nucleotides matching TRBD2. J gave up 6 bases and V 4 bases, and 6 bases lay outside the gene matches. This CDR3 is built from 14 residues. Germline CDR1 SNHLY, CDR2 FYNNEI.

This clonotype was observed a handful of times. The chain employs TRBV12-5 and TRBJ2-7; 9 nucleotides line up with TRBD1. This CDR3 has 16 residues. V shed 0 bases and J 2 bases; nucleotides not matched to a gene: 5. Per germline, CDR1 LGHNT and CDR2 FRNRAP. The CDR3 spells CASGLVVDRGTYEQYF. CDR3 coding DNA: TGTGCTAGTGGTTTGGTAGTGGACAGGGGTACCTACGAGCAGTACTTC.

This clonotype was seen a handful of times. This chain uses TRBV14 with TRBJ1-5; weak D call: TRBD1 (5 bases). Germline-derived CDR1 and CDR2 are SGHDN and FVKESK. This CDR3 has 15 amino acids. V dropped 0 bases and J dropped 7 bases, with 13 bases sitting between them. The CDR3 sequence is CASSQDAGFNQPQHF. CDR3 bases: TGTGCCAGCAGCCAAGACGCAGGGTTTAACCAGCCCCAGCATTTT.

Only one count was recorded for this clonotype. A junction end diverges from the germline sequence, so it may reflect a read error. V gene TRBV7-9 combines with J gene TRBJ2-5, with a tentative D call TRBD2 (7 bases). CDR1 is SEHNR and CDR2 is FQNEAQ in the germline V gene (reference sequence). The CDR3 extends over 15 amino acids. This CDR3 reads CGSSYPRGAQETQYF. Here the CDR3 DNA reads TGTGGCAGCAGCTATCCCCGGGGGGCCCAAGAGACCCAGTACTTC.

This chain links TRBV10-3 with TRBJ2-5, with 13 nucleotides matching TRBD2. Unmatched junction bases numbered 8, after V lost 6 bases and J lost 7 bases. The CDR3 is made up of 15 amino acids. CDR1 is ENHRY, CDR2 SYGVKD, per germline. The CDR3: CAIRGTSGEGWTQYF. The CDR3 nucleotides are TGTGCCATCAGGGGGACTAGCGGGGAGGGTTGGACCCAGTACTTC.

This clonotype was recorded many times. This sequence joins TRBV6-5 and TRBJ2-5; a possible D gene is TRBD2 (5 bases). The V and J ends lost 5 bases and 5 bases respectively, with 12 bases between them. This CDR3 is 13 amino acids long. From germline, CDR1 is MNHEY and CDR2 SVGAGI. DNA of the CDR3: TGTGCCAGCAGTCAGGACTTGGGGGAGACCCAGTACTTC. Its translation is CASSQDLGETQYF.